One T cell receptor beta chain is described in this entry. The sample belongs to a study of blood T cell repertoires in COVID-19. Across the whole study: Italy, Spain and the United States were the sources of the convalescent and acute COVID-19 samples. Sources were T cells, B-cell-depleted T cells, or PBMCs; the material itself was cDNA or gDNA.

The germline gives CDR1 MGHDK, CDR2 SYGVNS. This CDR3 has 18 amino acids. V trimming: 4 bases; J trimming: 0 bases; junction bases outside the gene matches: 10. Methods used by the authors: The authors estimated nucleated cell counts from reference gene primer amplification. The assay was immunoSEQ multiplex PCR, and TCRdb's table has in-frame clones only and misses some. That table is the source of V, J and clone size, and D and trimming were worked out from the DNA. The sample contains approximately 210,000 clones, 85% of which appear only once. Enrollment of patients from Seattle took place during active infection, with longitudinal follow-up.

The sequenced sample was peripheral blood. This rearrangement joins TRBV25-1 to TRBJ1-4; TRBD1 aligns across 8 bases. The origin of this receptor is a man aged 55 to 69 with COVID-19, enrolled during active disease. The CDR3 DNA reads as TGTGCCAGCAGTGGCGACAGGGGTCTACGCTCAACTAATGAAAAACTGTTTTTT. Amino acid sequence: CASSGDRGLRSTNEKLFF.